The sequence of this TCR beta chain was determined in a study of blood T cell repertoires in COVID-19. Study context: The study drew acute and convalescent COVID-19 samples from the United States, Italy and Spain. From T cells, B-cell-depleted T cells, or PBMCs came the material, which was cDNA or gDNA.

As handled by the study authors: Estimated nucleated cell counts came from reference gene primer amplification. The table came from immunoSEQ multiplex PCR; TCRdb's copy has only in-frame clones and leaves some out. That table is the source of V, J and clone size, and D and trimming were worked out from the DNA. The sample lists about 120,000 clones; 85% were seen once. The sample comprised peripheral blood. The origin of this receptor is a human donor in a cohort sampled during active COVID-19.

The CDR3 region has the DNA TGTGCCAGCAGTGAAGCGCCTAGCGAATCTTTTATGGGGCAGTTCTTC. Its protein product is CASSEAPSESFMGQFF. The rearrangement links TRBV6-1 to TRBJ2-1; TRBD2 is a possible D gene (6 bases). The CDR3 consists of 16 residues. The germline gives CDR1 MNHNS, CDR2 SASEGT. Trimming removed 0 bases from V and 12 bases from J, with 21 bases in between.